This TCR beta chain appears in the sequencing data of a study of cytomegalovirus exposure and HLA in healthy donors. It was with 60 Vbeta and 13 Jbeta primers that the PCR ran. The method was immunoSEQ multiplex PCR; TCRdb's version includes in-frame clones alone and lacks a portion of them. The repertoire holds under 200,000 clones, with 75% to 90% as singletons. Germline V gene lookup returns CDR1 MNHEY and CDR2 SMNVEV (reference sequence). V gave up 6 bases and J gave up 5 bases, with 19 bases separating them. The CDR3 totals 15 residues. This sequence originates from a human donor in good health. Specimen: PBMCs. The chain has TRBV27 and TRBJ1-2; maybe TRBD1 (5 bases). This CDR3 reads CASSRTSTEPYGYTF. The CDR3 nucleotides read TGTGCCAGCAGCCGTACCTCGACAGAGCCTTATGGCTACACCTTC.